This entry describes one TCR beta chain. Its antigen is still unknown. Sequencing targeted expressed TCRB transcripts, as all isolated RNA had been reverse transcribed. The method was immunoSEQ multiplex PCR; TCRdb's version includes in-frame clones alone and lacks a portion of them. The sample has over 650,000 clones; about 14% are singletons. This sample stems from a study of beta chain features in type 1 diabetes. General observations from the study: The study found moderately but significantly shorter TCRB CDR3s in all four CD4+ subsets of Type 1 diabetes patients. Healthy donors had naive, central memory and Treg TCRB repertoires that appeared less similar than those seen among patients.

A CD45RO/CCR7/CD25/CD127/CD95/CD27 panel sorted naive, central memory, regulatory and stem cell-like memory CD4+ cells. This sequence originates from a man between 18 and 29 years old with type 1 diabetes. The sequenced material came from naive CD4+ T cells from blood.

The CDR3 reads CASSLRGYGSPLHF. DNA for the CDR3: TGTGCCAGCAGCTTGAGGGGGTATGGTTCACCCCTCCACTTT. The V and J genes are TRBV7-2 and TRBJ1-6, with a tentative D call TRBD1 (6 bases). CDR3 length: 14 residues. Trimming stripped 3 bases from V and 9 bases from J, with 12 bases between. Germline V lookup: CDR1 SGHTA, CDR2 FQGNSA.